The clone carrying this T cell receptor (beta chain) showed up just a few times. This sample was included in a study of shared clonotypes between healthy human individuals. Study overall: Every donor yielded three CD4 naive, three CD4 memory, two CD8 naive and one CD8 memory plate.

The naive CD8 population came from CD45RO-negative cells selected for CCR7, without terminally differentiated effector memory CD45RA+ cells. Profiling relied on immunoSEQ multiplex PCR, and the TCRdb table lists in-frame clones only, not all of them. The repertoire holds just over 2,000,000 clones, with 85% to 95% as singletons. Per the germline V gene, CDR1 is SGDLS and CDR2 is YYNGEE. Unmatched junction bases numbered 9, after V lost 0 bases and J lost 4 bases. The CDR3 is 17 amino acids. Sequencing input: naive CD8+ T cells sorted from blood. This TCR derives from a man aged 18 to 29 in good health. The J gene is TRBJ1-2, the V gene TRBV9; 10 bases map to TRBD1. The CDR3 DNA reads as TGTGCCAGCAGCGTAGATCGGGACAGGGGCATGGTCTATGGCTACACCTTC. Amino acids: CASSVDRDRGMVYGYTF.